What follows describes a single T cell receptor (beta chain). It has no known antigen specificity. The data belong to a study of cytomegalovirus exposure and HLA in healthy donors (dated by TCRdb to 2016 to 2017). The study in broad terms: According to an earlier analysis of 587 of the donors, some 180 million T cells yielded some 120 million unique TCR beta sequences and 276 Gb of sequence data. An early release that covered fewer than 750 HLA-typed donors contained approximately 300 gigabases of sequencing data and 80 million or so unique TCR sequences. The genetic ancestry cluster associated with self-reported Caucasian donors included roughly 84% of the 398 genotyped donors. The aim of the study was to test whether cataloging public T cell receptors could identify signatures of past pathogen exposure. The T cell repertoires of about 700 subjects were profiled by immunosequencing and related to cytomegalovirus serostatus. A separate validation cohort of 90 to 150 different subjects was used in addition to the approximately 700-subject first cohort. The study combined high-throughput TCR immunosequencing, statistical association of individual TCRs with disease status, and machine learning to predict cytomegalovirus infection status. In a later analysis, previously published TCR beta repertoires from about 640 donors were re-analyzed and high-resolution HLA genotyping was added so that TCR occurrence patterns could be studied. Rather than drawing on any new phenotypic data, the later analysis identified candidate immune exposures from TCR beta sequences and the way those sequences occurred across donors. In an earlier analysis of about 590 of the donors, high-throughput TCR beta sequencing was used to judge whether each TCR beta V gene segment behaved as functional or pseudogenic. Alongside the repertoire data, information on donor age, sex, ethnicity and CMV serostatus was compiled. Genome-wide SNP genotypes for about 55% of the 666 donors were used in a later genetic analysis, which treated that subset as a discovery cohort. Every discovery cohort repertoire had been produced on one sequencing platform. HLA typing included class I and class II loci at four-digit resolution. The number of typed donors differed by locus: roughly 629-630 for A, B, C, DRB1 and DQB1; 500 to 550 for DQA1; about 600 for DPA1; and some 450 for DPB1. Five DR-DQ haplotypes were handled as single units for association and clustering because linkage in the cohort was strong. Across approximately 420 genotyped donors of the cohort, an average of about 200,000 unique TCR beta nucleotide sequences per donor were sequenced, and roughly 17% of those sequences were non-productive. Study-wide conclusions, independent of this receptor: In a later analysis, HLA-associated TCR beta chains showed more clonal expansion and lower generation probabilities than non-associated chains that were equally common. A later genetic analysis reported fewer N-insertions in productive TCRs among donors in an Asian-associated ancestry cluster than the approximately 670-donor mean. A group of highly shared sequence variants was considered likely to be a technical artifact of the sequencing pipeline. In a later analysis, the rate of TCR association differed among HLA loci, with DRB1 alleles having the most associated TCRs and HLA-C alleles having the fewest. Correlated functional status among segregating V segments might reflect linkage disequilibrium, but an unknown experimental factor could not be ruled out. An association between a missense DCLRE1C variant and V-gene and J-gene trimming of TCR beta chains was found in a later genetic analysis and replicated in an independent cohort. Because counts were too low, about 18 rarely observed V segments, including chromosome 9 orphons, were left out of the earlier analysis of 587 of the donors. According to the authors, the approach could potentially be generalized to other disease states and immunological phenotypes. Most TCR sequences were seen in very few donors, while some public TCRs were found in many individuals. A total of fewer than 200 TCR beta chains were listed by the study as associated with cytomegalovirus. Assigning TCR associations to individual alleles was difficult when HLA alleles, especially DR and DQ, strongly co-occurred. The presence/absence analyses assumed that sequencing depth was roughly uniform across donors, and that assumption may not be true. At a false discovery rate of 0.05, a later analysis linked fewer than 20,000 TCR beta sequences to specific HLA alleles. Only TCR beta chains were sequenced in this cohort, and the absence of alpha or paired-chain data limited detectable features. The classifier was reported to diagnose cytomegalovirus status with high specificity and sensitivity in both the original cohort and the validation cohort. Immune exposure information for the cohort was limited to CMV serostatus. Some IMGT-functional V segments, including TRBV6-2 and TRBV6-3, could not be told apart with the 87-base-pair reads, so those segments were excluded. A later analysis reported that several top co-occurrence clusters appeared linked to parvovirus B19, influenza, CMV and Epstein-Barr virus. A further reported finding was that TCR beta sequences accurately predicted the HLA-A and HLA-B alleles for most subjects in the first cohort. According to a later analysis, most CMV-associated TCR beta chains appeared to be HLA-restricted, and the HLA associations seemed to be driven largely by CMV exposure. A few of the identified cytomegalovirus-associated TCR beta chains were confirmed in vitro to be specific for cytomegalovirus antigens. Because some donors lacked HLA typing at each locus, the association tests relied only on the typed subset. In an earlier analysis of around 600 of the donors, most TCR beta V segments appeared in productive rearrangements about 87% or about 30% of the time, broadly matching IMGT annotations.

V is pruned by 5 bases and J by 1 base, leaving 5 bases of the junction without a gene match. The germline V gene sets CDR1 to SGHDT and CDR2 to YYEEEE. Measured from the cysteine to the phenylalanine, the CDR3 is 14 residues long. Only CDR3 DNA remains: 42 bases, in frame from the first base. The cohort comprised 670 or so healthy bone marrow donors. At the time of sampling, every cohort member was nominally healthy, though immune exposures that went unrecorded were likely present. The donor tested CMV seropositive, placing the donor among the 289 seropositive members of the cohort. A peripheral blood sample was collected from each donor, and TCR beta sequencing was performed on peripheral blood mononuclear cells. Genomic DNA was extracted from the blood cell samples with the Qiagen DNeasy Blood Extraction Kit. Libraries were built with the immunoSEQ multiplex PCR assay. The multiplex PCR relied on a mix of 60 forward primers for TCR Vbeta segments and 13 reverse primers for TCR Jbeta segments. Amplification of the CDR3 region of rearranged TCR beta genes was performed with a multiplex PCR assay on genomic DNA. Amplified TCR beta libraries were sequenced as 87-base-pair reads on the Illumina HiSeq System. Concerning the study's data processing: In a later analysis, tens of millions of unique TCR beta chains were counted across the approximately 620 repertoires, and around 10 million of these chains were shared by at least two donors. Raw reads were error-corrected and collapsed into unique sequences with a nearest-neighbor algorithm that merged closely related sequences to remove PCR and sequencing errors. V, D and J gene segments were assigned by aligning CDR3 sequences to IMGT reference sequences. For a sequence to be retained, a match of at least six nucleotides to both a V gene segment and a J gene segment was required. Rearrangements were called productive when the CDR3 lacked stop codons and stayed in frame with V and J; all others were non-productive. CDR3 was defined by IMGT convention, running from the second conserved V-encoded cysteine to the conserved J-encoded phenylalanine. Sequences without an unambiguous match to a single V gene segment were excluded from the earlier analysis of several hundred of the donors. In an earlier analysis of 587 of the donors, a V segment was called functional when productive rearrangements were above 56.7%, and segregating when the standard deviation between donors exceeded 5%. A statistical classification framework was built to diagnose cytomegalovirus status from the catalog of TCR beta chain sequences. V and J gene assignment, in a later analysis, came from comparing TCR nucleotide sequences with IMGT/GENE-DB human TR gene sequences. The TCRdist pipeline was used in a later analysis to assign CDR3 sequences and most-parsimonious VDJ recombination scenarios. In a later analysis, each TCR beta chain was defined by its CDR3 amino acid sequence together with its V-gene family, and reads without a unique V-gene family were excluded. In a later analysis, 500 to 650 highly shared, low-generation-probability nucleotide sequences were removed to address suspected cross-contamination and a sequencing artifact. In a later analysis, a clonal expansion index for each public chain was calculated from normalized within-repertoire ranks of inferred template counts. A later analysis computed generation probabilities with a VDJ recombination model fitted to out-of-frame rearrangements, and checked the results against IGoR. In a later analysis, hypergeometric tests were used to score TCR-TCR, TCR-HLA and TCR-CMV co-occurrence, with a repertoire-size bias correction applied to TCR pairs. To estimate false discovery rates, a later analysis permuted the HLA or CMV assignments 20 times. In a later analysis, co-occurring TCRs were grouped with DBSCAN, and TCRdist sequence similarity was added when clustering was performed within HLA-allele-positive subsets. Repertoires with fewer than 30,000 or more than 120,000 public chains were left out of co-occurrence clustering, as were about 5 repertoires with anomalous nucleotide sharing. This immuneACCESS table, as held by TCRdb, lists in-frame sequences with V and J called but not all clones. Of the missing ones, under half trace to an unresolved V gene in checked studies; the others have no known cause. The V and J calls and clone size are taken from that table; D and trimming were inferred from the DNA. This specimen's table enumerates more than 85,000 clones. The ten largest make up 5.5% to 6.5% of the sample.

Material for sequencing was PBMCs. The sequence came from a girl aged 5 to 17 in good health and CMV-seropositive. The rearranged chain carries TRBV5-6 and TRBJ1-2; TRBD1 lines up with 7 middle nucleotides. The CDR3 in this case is CASSVGQSNYGYTF. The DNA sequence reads TGTGCCAGCAGTGTGGGACAGAGTAACTATGGCTACACCTTC.